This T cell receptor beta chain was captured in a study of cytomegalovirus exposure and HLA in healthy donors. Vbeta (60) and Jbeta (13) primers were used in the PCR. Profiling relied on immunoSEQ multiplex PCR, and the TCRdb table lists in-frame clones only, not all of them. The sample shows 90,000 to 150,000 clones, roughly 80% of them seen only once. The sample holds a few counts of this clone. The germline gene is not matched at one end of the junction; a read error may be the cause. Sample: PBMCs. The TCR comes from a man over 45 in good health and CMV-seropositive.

The CDR3 loop reads CSSSLREQSLETQYF. CDR3 nucleotide sequence: TGTTCCAGCAGCTTACGGGAACAGTCACTAGAGACCCAGTACTTC. This chain joins TRBV7-9 and TRBJ2-5; the D gene is possibly TRBD2 (5 bases). The V gene's germline CDR1 is SEHNR and CDR2 FQNEAQ (reference sequence). The CDR3 runs 15 residues.